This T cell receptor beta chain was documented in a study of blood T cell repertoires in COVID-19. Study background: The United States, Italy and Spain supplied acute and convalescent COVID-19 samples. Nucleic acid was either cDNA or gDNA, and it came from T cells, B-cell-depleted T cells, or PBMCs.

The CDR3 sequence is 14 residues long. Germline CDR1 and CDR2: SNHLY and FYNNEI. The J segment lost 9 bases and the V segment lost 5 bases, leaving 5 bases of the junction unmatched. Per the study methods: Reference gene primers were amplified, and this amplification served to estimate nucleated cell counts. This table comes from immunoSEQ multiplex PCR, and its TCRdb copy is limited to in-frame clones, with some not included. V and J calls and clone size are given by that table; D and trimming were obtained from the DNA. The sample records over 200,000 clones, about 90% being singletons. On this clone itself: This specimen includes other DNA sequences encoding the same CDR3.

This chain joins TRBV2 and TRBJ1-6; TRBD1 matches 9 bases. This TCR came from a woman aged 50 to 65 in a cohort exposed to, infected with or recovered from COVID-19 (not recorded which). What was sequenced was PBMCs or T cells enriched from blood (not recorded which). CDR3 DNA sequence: TGTGCCAGCAGTTCGACAGGGGGGATTTCACCCCTCCACTTT. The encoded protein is CASSSTGGISPLHF. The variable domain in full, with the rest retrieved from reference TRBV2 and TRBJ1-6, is EPEVTQTPSHQVTQMGQEVILRCVPISNHLYFYWYRQILGQKVEFLVSFYNNEISEKSEIFDDQFSVERPDGSNFTLKIRSTKLEDSAMYFCASSSTGGISPLHFGNGTRLTVT.